This TCR beta chain was sequenced in a study of esophageal squamous cell carcinoma under preoperative chemotherapy. General study points: Peripheral T cells migrating into the tumor appeared to partly supply post-treatment tumor-infiltrating lymphocytes.

TCRdb re-called the PCR reads through MiXCR, storing one row per CDR3 protein. This sample carries roughly 12,000 distinct CDR3 sequences, roughly 50% of them seen once, and the ten largest clones take roughly a sixth. Time point denoted: before preoperative PTX-NDP chemotherapy. Before surgery, patients were given preoperative paclitaxel-nedaplatin chemotherapy. Worth noting for this clonotype: Its antigen is as yet unknown. At one end, the junction sequence differs from germline, possibly due to a read error.

This TCR was sampled from a human donor with esophageal squamous cell carcinoma. The donor label of this sample is uncertain. The specimen was obtained from a patient given preoperative chemotherapy.

As DNA, the CDR3 is TGTGCCAGCAGTCAGGGGGGCCAGGGAAGCACAGACACGCAGTATTTC. The encoded protein is CASSQGGQGSTDTQYF. This rearrangement joins TRBV27 to TRBJ2-3, with D perhaps matching TRBD1 (7 bases). The CDR3 has 16 residues. Germline V lookup: CDR1 MNHEY, CDR2 SMNVEV (reference sequence).